A single sample is the source of the 24 T cell receptor beta chains below, sequenced in a study of T cells in women clearing cervical HPV infection. The method was immunoSEQ multiplex PCR; TCRdb's version includes in-frame clones alone and lacks a portion of them. With around 28,000 clones in the sample, the ten largest clones hold roughly a sixth. The sample comprised blood buffy coat. The receptors here all came from a woman between 18 and 75 years old with a cervical HPV16 infection that either progressed to CIN3+ or cleared (not recorded which).

Turning to this clone: Coverage ceases 3 residues before the CDR3 finishes, and the germline J gene fills in the end. The chain couples TRBV9 to TRBJ2-1, with 8 bases lining up with TRBD2. This CDR3 comprises 17 residues. The V segment lost 4 bases and the J segment 0 bases; nucleotides outside the gene matches: 9. CDR1 and CDR2 from the germline V gene are SGDLS and YYNGEE. CDR3 residues: CASSPGGAGGSYNEQFF. The CDR3 DNA, read in part, is TGTGCCAGCAGCCCAGGCGGGGCGGGAGGCTCCTACAATGAG.

As regards this clone: The read halts 3 residues ahead of the CDR3 end, with the missing end drawn from the germline J gene. V is TRBV30 and J is TRBJ1-4, with D maybe TRBD1 (5 bases). Per the germline V gene, CDR1 is GTSNPN and CDR2 is SVGIG (reference sequence). Trimming pared 2 bases from V and 6 bases from J, leaving 10 bases between. CDR3 size: 13 residues. The CDR3 DNA, read in part, is TGTGCCTGGAGTCCGGGGGAGTATGAAAAA. Protein sequence: CAWSPGEYEK. The full CDR3 reads CAWSPGEYEKLFF.

On this clone: The CDR3 is cut off 3 residues early in the read; its end comes from the germline J gene. The chain recombines TRBV24-1 with TRBJ2-3, with TRBD1 identical over 9 bases. In germline, CDR1 is KGHDR, CDR2 SFDVKD. With 9 bases clipped from V and 3 bases from J, the junction kept 15 bases outside the gene matches. This CDR3 has 17 amino acids. The CDR3: CATPGTGTNLGTDTQYF. Incomplete CDR3 DNA: TGTGCCACCCCCGGGACAGGGACAAATCTGGGGACAGATACG.

Comment on this clone: The read terminates 3 residues before the CDR3 end, so the remaining end is supplied by the germline J gene. V and J are TRBV20-1 and TRBJ2-7, with D possibly matching TRBD1 (6 bases). Trimming took 5 bases from V and 3 from J, leaving 11 bases between them. Germline V CDR1 and CDR2: DFQATT, SNEGSKA (reference sequence). CDR3 length equals 12 residues. The part of the CDR3 DNA that was read is TGCAGTGCTTCGGGACAAAACTACGAG. It yields the protein CSASGQNYE. The CDR3 in its entirety is CSASGQNYEQYF.

With respect to this clone: The observed sequence ends 3 residues before the CDR3 terminus, with the missing tail filled in from the germline J gene. This rearrangement joins TRBV30 to TRBJ1-2, with D unresolved. This CDR3 comprises 13 residues. CDR1 and CDR2 from the germline V gene are GTSNPN and SVGIG (reference sequence). Incomplete CDR3 DNA: TGTGCCTGGAGTGTGACTAGCGAATCTGAC. Amino acid sequence: CAWSVTSESD. The entire CDR3 protein is CAWSVTSESDYTF.

On this clone itself: The read falls 3 residues short of the CDR3 end, and the missing part is taken from the germline J gene. This sequence joins TRBV4-1 and TRBJ2-7, with 7 bases that match TRBD1. Germline V CDR1 and CDR2: MGHRA, YSYEKL. The V gene end was trimmed by 4 bases and the J gene end by 0 bases; junction bases not matched to a gene: 3. The CDR3 is made up of 14 amino acids. The CDR3 here is CASSPTGSSYEQYF. Incomplete CDR3 DNA: TGCGCCAGCAGCCCGACAGGGAGCTCCTACGAG.

About this clone: The read halts 3 residues ahead of the CDR3 end, with the missing end drawn from the germline J gene. The chain links TRBV5-6 to TRBJ2-5; 7 bases are shared with TRBD2. CDR3 length: 14 residues. The junction had 7 bases not matched to a gene; V was cut back by 3 bases and J by 5 bases. Germline loops: CDR1 SGHDT, CDR2 YYEEEE. The covered CDR3 bases are TGTGCCAGCAGCTACGGACTAGGGCGGGAGACC. Its translation: CASSYGLGRET. The whole CDR3 protein reads CASSYGLGRETQYF. Variable domain in full (rest from reference TRBV5-6 and TRBJ2-5): DAGVTQSPTHLIKTRGQQVTLRCSPKSGHDTVSWYQQALGQGPQFIFQYYEEEERQRGNFPDRFSGHQFPNYSSELNVNALLLGDSALYLCASSYGLGRETQYFGPGTRLLVL.

For this clone: The CDR3 end is not reached by the read, which stops 3 residues before it; the germline J gene fills it in. The chain couples TRBV6-9 to TRBJ1-1; 12 bases match TRBD1. V was clipped by 2 bases and J by 3 bases; unmatched bases: 19. Germline V gives CDR1 MNHGY, CDR2 SVAAGI. This CDR3 is built from 21 residues. This chain's CDR3 is CASSYLISPPPGQGADTEAFF. CDR3 DNA (partial): TGTGCCAGCAGTTATCTTATATCGCCACCTCCGGGACAGGGGGCGGACACTGAA.

With respect to this clone: At one of its ends the junction is not consistent with the germline gene, which may arise from a read error. The read halts 3 residues ahead of the CDR3 end, with the missing end drawn from the germline J gene. The chain is built from TRBV18 and TRBJ1-1, with 9 nucleotides matching TRBD1. The CDR3 length is 13 residues. Germline V lookup: CDR1 KGHSH, CDR2 LQKENI. Incomplete CDR3 DNA: TGTGCCAGCTCAGGACAGGGGAACGCTGAA. Protein sequence: CASSGQGNAE. The whole CDR3 sequence is CASSGQGNAEAFF.

To note about this clone: The read finishes 3 residues shy of the CDR3 end, and the germline J gene is used to complete it. V and J are TRBV20-1 and TRBJ1-2; 9 positions agree with TRBD1. Trimming took 5 bases from V and 3 from J; bases not matched to a gene: 7. This CDR3 spans 14 amino acids. Per germline, CDR1 DFQATT and CDR2 SNEGSKA (reference sequence). The covered CDR3 bases are TGCAGTGCTTATAGGACAGGGGTGCACTATGGC. Translating it yields CSAYRTGVHYG. The whole CDR3 sequence is CSAYRTGVHYGYTF.

Note on this clone: The missing CDR3 end, 3 residues past where the read stops, is filled in from the germline J gene. The J gene is TRBJ2-2, the V gene TRBV30, with D possibly TRBD1 on 5 matching bases. The CDR3 loop spans 14 amino acids. Looked up from germline, CDR1 is GTSNPN and CDR2 is SVGIG (reference sequence). The CDR3 bases that were read are TGTGCCTGGAGAGTAGCCTCTGGGGCCAACGTG. It encodes CAWRVASGANV. The whole CDR3 sequence reads CAWRVASGANVLFF.

A word on this clone: At one of its ends the junction is not consistent with the germline gene, which may arise from a read error. The DNA ends 3 residues before the CDR3 does, and the rest of the CDR3 is filled in from the germline J gene. The rearrangement uses TRBV7-2 and TRBJ1-2; TRBD1 might be the D (5 bases). Germline-derived CDR1 and CDR2 are SGHTA and FQGNSA. This CDR3 region has 14 residues. The CDR3 protein is CASSLNTGLYDYTF. The sequenced part of the CDR3 DNA is TGTGCCAGCAGCCTTAATACGGGACTCTATGAC.

Worth noting for this clone: The read stops 3 residues short of the end of the CDR3; the missing end is completed from the germline J gene. This chain connects TRBV4-2 to TRBJ1-6, with TRBD1 matching over 7 bases. The CDR3 is 17 amino acids. V was clipped by 4 bases and J by 0 bases; unmatched bases: 6. Germline CDR1 LGHNA, CDR2 YNFKEQ. The CDR3 spells CASSPGTASSYNSPLHF. Partial CDR3 DNA: TGTGCCAGCAGCCCAGGGACAGCGAGCTCCTATAATTCACCC.

As for this clone: From the germline J gene comes the end of the CDR3, since the read stops 3 residues before it. The J gene is TRBJ1-4, the V gene TRBV10-3; 9 bases map to TRBD1. CDR3 length: 15 amino acids. Germline-derived CDR1 and CDR2 are ENHRY and SYGVKD. CDR3 DNA (partial): TGTGCCATCAGTGAGTCGACAGGGGGGAGACTTCCA. Protein product: CAISESTGGRLP. The complete CDR3 protein is CAISESTGGRLPLFF.

To note about this clone: The sequence runs out 3 residues before the end of the CDR3; the remainder is reconstructed from the germline J gene. The chain has TRBV6-2 or TRBV6-3 and TRBJ2-3, with D perhaps TRBD1 (6 bases). This CDR3 region has 14 residues. Per the germline V gene, CDR1 is MNHEY and CDR2 is SVGEGT. Deletions cut 8 bases from V and 1 base from J, with 13 bases between. The CDR3 here is CASQTGSRTDTQYF. CDR3 bases read: TGTGCCAGCCAAACAGGGTCGCGCACAGATACG.

The sequenced part of the CDR3 DNA is TGTGCCAGCAGCCCGTCGAGCCAGGGCGGTCAGCCC. Its translation is CASSPSSQGGQP. In full, the CDR3 reads CASSPSSQGGQPQHF. The chain combines TRBV7-2 with TRBJ1-5; perhaps TRBD1 as D (5 bases). The read stops 3 residues short of the end of the CDR3; the missing end is completed from the germline J gene. V was shortened by 5 bases and J by 6 bases, with 17 bases between the two germline ends. Looked up from germline, CDR1 is SGHTA and CDR2 is FQGNSA. The CDR3 extends over 15 amino acids.

For this clone: The CDR3 extends 3 residues past the end of the read, so its final part is completed from the germline J gene. The chain links TRBV6-2 or TRBV6-3 to TRBJ2-7; 8 bases are shared with TRBD2. The CDR3 has 15 amino acids. The V and J ends lost 2 bases and 4 bases, in that order; junction bases with no gene match: 7. Germline CDR1 reads MNHEY; CDR2 reads SVGEGT. CDR3 amino acids: CASSYGDSGEYEQYF. The CDR3 DNA, read in part, is TGTGCCAGCAGTTACGGTGATAGCGGGGAATACGAG.

On this clone: The read finishes 3 residues shy of the CDR3 end, and the germline J gene is used to complete it. The chain joins TRBV30 to TRBJ1-1; 7 bases are shared with TRBD1. Germline trimming cut 4 bases from V and 4 bases from J; bases unmatched to any gene: 0. The CDR3 is 11 amino acids. Germline CDR1 GTSNPN, CDR2 SVGIG (reference sequence). The CDR3: CAWKGATEAFF. Incomplete CDR3 DNA: TGTGCCTGGAAGGGGGCCACTGAA. Filled out from reference TRBV30 and TRBJ1-1, the complete variable domain reads SQTIHQWPATLVQPVGSPLSLECTVEGTSNPNLYWYRQAAGRGLQLLFYSVGIGQISSEVPQNLSASRPQDRQFILSSKKLLLSDSGFYLCAWKGATEAFFGQGTRLTVV.

Details on this clone: Read sequence stops 3 residues before the CDR3 end, and the germline J gene provides the missing end. The genes are TRBV7-9 and TRBJ1-1; D might be TRBD1 (6 bases). The V gene's germline CDR1 is SEHNR and CDR2 FQNEAQ (reference sequence). CDR3 length: 13 residues. The ends were cut back, 4 bases at V and 6 bases at J, with 12 bases in the middle. CDR3 in amino acids: CASSWGQFPEAFF. Incomplete CDR3 DNA: TGTGCCAGCAGCTGGGGACAATTCCCTGAA.

Remarks on this clone: The observed sequence ends 3 residues before the CDR3 terminus, with the missing tail filled in from the germline J gene. The genes are TRBV10-2 and TRBJ1-3; 8 positions agree with TRBD1. This CDR3 contains 14 residues. CDR1 is WSHSY and CDR2 is SAAADI in the germline V gene. V shed 3 bases, J shed 2 bases, and the junction held 0 bases outside the gene matches. This CDR3 reads CASSEQGAGNTIYF. The part of the CDR3 DNA that was read is TGCGCCAGCAGTGAACAGGGGGCTGGAAACACC.

A remark on this clone: The sequence runs out 3 residues before the end of the CDR3; the remainder is reconstructed from the germline J gene. V and J are TRBV20-1 and TRBJ2-5; TRBD1 might be the D (6 bases). V was clipped by 4 bases and J by 1 base, with 13 bases between them. The CDR3 runs 14 residues. Germline loops: CDR1 DFQATT, CDR2 SNEGSKA (reference sequence). Partial CDR3 DNA: TGCAGTGCTACCGGGACAACCTTCCAAGAGACC. Its translation: CSATGTTFQET. The complete CDR3 sequence is CSATGTTFQETQYF.

Note on this clone: The sequence runs out 3 residues before the end of the CDR3; the remainder is reconstructed from the germline J gene. This chain uses TRBV10-2 with TRBJ2-2, with 9 bases that match TRBD2. Germline-derived CDR1 and CDR2 are WSHSY and SAAADI. The CDR3 contains 15 residues. The V and J ends lost 4 bases and 8 bases, in that order; junction bases with no gene match: 8. CDR3 residues: CASSVAGGHVGELFF. The sequenced CDR3 bases are TGCGCCAGCAGTGTTGCGGGGGGGCACGTGGGGGAG.

About this clone itself: The CDR3 goes on 3 residues after the read ends, and that part is filled in from the germline J gene. In the same sample, other DNA sequences code for this CDR3. The chain has TRBV20-1 and TRBJ1-2, with TRBD1 identical over 7 bases. J was trimmed by 3 bases and V by 2 bases; bases with no gene match: 9. This CDR3 spans 15 amino acids. Germline CDR1 and CDR2: DFQATT and SNEGSKA (reference sequence). The chain's CDR3 is CSARPDRDIHYGYTF. The CDR3 DNA, read in part, is TGCAGTGCTAGACCCGACAGGGATATCCACTATGGC.

Turning to this clone: The CDR3 goes on 3 residues after the read ends, and that part is filled in from the germline J gene. This rearrangement joins TRBV19 to TRBJ1-2; 7 positions match TRBD1. The CDR3 has 15 amino acids. V dropped 7 bases and J dropped 4; count of bases not matched to a gene: 12. Germline lookup yields CDR1 LNHDA and CDR2 SQIVND (reference sequence). The sequenced part of the CDR3 DNA is TGTGCCAGTATCCCAGGGACAGAGGCTCTCTATGGC. This encodes CASIPGTEALYG. The whole CDR3 sequence reads CASIPGTEALYGYTF.